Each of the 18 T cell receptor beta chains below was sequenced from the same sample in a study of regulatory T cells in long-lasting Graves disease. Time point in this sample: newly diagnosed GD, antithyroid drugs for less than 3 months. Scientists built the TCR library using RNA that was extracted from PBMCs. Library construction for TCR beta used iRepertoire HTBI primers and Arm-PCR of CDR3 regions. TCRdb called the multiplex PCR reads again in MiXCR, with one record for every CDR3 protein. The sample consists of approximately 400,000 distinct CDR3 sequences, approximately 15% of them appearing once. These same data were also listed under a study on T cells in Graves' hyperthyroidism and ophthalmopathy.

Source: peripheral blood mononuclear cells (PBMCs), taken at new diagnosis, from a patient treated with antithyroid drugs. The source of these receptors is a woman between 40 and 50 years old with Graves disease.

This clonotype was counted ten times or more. The CDR3 protein is CASSFQGREAFF. The CDR3 DNA reads TGTGCCAGCAGTTTCCAGGGCCGTGAAGCTTTCTTT. The chain couples TRBV12-3 or TRBV12-4 to TRBJ1-1; tentative D call: TRBD1 (5 bases). V was trimmed by 3 bases and J by 7 bases, leaving 9 bases between them. This CDR3 is built from 12 residues.

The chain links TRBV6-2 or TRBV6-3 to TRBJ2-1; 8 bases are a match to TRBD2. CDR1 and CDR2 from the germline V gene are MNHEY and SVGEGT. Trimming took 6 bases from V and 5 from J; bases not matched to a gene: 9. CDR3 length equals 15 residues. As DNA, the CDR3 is TGTGCCAGCAGGTCGGGGGGGAAAGCACACAATGAGCAGTTCTTC. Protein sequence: CASRSGGKAHNEQFF.

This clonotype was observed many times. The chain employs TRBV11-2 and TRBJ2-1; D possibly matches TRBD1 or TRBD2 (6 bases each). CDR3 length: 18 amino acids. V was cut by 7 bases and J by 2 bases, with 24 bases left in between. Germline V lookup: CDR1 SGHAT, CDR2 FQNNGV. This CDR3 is CASKGDSSNSLTYNEQFF. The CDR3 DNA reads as TGTGCCAGCAAGGGGGACTCCTCAAATTCTTTAACCTACAATGAGCAGTTCTTC. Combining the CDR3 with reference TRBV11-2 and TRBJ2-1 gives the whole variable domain EAGVAQSPRYKIIEKRQSVAFWCNPISGHATLYWYQQILGQGPKLLIQFQNNGVVDDSQLPKDRFSAERLKGVDSTLKIQPAKLEDSAVYLCASKGDSSNSLTYNEQFFGPGTRLTVL.

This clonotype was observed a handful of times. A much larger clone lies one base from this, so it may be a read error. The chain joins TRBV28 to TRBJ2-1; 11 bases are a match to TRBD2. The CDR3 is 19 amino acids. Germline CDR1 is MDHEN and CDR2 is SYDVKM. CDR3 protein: CASLTPGLAEDISYNEQSF. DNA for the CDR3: TGTGCCAGCCTGACTCCGGGACTAGCGGAAGATATCTCCTACAATGAGCAGTCCTTC.

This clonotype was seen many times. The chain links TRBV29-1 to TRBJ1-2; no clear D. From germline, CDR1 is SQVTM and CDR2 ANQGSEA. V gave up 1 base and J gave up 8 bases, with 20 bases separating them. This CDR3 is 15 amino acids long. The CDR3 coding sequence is TGCAGCGTTGAAGTTCCTGGGTTTTCGATCGTGGGCTACACCTTC. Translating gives CSVEVPGFSIVGYTF.

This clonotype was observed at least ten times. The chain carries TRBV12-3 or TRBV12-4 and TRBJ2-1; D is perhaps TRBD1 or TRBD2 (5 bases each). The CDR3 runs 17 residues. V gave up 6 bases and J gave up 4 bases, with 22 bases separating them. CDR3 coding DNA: TGTGCCAGCAGCGCCGCCCCGGGACCTAGACATTACAATGAGCAGTTCTTC. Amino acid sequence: CASSAAPGPRHYNEQFF.

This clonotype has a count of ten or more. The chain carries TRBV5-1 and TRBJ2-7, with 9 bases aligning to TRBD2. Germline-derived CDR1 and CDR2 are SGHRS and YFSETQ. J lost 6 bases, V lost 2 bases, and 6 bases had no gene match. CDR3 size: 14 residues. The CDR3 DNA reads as TGCGCCAGCAGCTTACCGGGACTAGCATTCGAGCAGTACTTC. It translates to CASSLPGLAFEQYF.

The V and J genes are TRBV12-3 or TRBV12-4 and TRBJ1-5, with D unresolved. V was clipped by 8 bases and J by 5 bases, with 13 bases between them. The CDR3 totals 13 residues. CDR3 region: CASELEGDQPQHF. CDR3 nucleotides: TGTGCCAGCGAACTGGAGGGCGATCAGCCCCAGCATTTT.

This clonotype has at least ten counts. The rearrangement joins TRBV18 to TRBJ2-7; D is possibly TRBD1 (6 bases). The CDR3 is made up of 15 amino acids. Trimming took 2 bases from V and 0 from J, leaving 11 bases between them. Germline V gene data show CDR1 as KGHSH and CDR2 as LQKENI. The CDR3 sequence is CASSPAGVGSYEQYF. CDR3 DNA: TGTGCCAGCTCACCAGCAGGGGTTGGCTCCTACGAGCAGTACTTC.

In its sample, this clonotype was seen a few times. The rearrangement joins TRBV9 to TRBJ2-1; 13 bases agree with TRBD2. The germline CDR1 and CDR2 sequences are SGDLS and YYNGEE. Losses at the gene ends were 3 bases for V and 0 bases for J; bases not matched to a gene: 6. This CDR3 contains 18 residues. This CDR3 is CASSGGTSGISSYNEQFF. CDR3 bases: TGTGCCAGCAGCGGGGGGACTAGCGGGATTAGCTCCTACAATGAGCAGTTCTTC. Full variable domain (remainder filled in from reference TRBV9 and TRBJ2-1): DSGVTQTPKHLITATGQRVTLRCSPRSGDLSVYWYQQSLDQGLQFLIQYYNGEERAKGNILERFSAQQFPDLHSELNLSSLELGDSALYFCASSGGTSGISSYNEQFFGPGTRLTVL.

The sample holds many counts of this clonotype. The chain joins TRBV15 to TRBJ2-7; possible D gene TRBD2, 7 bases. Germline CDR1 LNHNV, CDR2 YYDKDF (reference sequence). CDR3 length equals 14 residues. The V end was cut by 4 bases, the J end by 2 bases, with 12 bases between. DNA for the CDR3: TGTGCCACCAGCAAAGGGGGAGGGGCCTACGAGCAGTACTTC. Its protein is CATSKGGGAYEQYF.

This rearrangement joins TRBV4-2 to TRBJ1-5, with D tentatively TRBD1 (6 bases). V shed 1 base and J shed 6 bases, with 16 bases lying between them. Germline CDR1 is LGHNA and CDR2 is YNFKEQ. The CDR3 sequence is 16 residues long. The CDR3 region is CASSQGSGGVGQPQHF. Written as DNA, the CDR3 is TGTGCCAGCAGCCAAGGGTCCGGGGGCGTAGGTCAGCCCCAGCATTTT.

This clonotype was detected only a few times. The CDR3 nucleotides are TGTGCCAGCTCACCAGGGACAGGGGGCTCGGGGGAGCAGTACTTC. Translating gives CASSPGTGGSGEQYF. The V and J genes are TRBV18 and TRBJ2-7, with TRBD1 matching over 12 bases. This CDR3 spans 15 amino acids. The germline V gene has CDR1 KGHSH and CDR2 LQKENI. The trim removed 2 bases at V and 7 bases at J, leaving 6 bases unmatched. The full variable domain, with the rest looked up from reference TRBV18 and TRBJ2-7, is NAGVMQNPRHLVRRRGQEARLRCSPMKGHSHVYWYRQLPEEGLKFMVYLQKENIIDESGMPKERFSAEFPKEGPSILRIQQVVRGDSAAYFCASSPGTGGSGEQYFGPGTRLTVT.

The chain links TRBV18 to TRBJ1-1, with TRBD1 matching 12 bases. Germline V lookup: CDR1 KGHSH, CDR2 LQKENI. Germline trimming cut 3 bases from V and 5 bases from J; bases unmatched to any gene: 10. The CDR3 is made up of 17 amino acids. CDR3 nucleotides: TGTGCCAGCTCACCCGTCCCGGGACAGGGGGCGGTTACTGAAGCTTTCTTT. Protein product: CASSPVPGQGAVTEAFF.

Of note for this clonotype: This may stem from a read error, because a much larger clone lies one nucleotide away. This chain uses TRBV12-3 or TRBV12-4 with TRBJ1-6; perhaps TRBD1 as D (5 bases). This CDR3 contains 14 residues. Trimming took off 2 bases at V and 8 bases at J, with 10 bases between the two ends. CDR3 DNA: TGTGCCAGCAGTTTAACGCAGGGATATTCACCCCTCCACTTT. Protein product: CASSLTQGYSPLHF.

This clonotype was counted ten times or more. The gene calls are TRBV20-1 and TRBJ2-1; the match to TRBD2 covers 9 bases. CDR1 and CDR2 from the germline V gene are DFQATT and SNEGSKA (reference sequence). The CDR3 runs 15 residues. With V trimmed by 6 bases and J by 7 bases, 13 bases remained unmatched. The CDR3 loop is CSAARGGRAINEQFF. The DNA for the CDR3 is TGCAGTGCCGCGAGAGGCGGGAGGGCCATAAATGAGCAGTTCTTC.

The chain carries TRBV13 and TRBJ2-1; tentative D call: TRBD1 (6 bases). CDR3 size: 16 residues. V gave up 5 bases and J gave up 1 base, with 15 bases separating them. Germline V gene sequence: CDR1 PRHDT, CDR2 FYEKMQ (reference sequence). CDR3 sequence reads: CASSASGVRSYNEQFF. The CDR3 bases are TGTGCCAGCAGCGCCTCAGGGGTCCGGTCCTACAATGAGCAGTTCTTC. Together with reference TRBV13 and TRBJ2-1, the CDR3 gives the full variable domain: AAGVIQSPRHLIKEKRETATLKCYPIPRHDTVYWYQQGPGQDPQFLISFYEKMQSDKGSIPDRFSAQQFSDYHSELNMSSLELGDSALYFCASSASGVRSYNEQFFGPGTRLTVL.

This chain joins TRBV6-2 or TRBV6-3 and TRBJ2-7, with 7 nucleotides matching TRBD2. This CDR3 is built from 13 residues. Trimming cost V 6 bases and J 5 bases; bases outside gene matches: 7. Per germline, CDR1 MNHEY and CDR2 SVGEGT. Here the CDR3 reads CASRTLASDEQYF. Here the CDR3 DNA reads TGTGCCAGCAGAACACTAGCGTCTGACGAGCAGTACTTC.